The clone carrying this TCR beta chain was observed once. Selected positively for CCR7 and CD45RO-negative, naive CD8 cells excluded terminally differentiated effector memory CD45RA+ cells. Using approximately 200 ng DNA, about 29,000 T cell genomes, the sorted-subset replicate PCRs were run. The table came from immunoSEQ multiplex PCR; TCRdb's copy has only in-frame clones and leaves some out. Counted here are roughly 2 million clones, about 95% occurring once; the ten biggest clones make up roughly 1%. This record comes from a study of shared clonotypes between healthy human individuals. This CDR3 contains 17 residues. V was cut by 1 base and J by 6 bases, with 20 bases left in between. The germline V gene encodes CDR1 LGHNA and CDR2 YNFKEQ.

The rearrangement links TRBV4-2 to TRBJ2-3; possibly TRBD1 for D (8 bases). The sequencing input was naive CD8+ T cells sorted from blood. This TCR derives from a man younger than 35 in good health. The DNA of the CDR3 is TGTGCCAGCAGCCAAGCACAGGGGGAGGGATTCGCGGATACGCAGTATTTT. Residues: CASSQAQGEGFADTQYF.